A single sample is the source of the 17 T cell receptor beta chains below, sequenced in a study of T cells in Graves' hyperthyroidism and ophthalmopathy. RNA transcripts gave rise to amplified TCR beta CDR3 regions. HTBI primers drove first-round RT-PCR of the TCR CDR3. TCRdb ran MiXCR on the multiplex PCR reads and lists one entry per CDR3 protein. The sample yields 250,000 or so distinct CDR3 sequences, 13% to 15% seen once. Material: blood. These receptors all stem from a middle-aged woman with Graves' hyperthyroidism that later progressed to Graves' ophthalmopathy.

This clonotype was detected a few times. The chain employs TRBV4-2 and TRBJ2-7, with 7 bases lining up with TRBD2. The V segment lost 2 bases and the J segment 0 bases; nucleotides outside the gene matches: 7. The CDR3 is made up of 16 amino acids. Germline CDR1 LGHNA, CDR2 YNFKEQ. The DNA of the CDR3 is TGTGCCAGCAGCCAAAGACGGGACTACAGCTCCTACGAGCAGTACTTC. Encoded protein: CASSQRRDYSSYEQYF.

This clonotype was counted at least ten times. This chain uses TRBV11-2 with TRBJ1-1; D call uncertain. Trimming shortened V by 5 bases and J by 4 bases, and 14 bases separated the two germline ends. Per germline, CDR1 SGHAT and CDR2 FQNNGV. CDR3 length: 14 amino acids. Here the CDR3 DNA reads TGTGCCAGCAGCCCCAGTCAGGTCCTCACTGAAGCTTTCTTT. It specifies CASSPSQVLTEAFF.

Note on this clonotype: A much larger clone sits a single nucleotide away, making a read error possible. Since the CDR3 does not end with the conserved phenylalanine or tryptophan, this likely comes from a read error. The chain couples TRBV5-8 to TRBJ2-3; tentative D call: TRBD2 (5 bases). Per the germline V gene, CDR1 is SGHTS and CDR2 is YDEGEE. Trimming left V 4 bases short and J 6 bases short, with 15 bases between. CDR3 size: 14 residues. The CDR3, as DNA: TGTGCCAGCAGCCTGGGTAGCGAGGTCGATACGCAGTATTGT. Protein product: CASSLGSEVDTQYC.

This clonotype was recorded a few times. The rearrangement joins TRBV20-1 to TRBJ1-2, with D unclear. Trimming stripped 0 bases from V and 8 bases from J, with 10 bases between. CDR1 DFQATT and CDR2 SNEGSKA come from the germline V gene (reference sequence). The CDR3 is 12 residues long. In DNA, the CDR3 is TGCAGTGCTAGAGATCCCCATTCGGGCTACACCTTC. This encodes CSARDPHSGYTF.

This clonotype was seen more than once but under ten times. J is TRBJ1-1 and V is TRBV29-1; D not certain. With 3 bases removed from V and 1 base from J, the gap between germline ends came to 12 bases. Germline V lookup: CDR1 SQVTM, CDR2 ANQGSEA. CDR3 size: 14 residues. CDR3 in DNA: TGCAGCGTTGATTCGGGTCGGAAGAACACTGAAGCTTTCTTT. This translates into CSVDSGRKNTEAFF.

This clonotype was seen a handful of times. The gene calls are TRBV7-9 and TRBJ2-2; 10 bases agree with TRBD2. Looked up from germline, CDR1 is SEHNR and CDR2 is FQNEAQ (reference sequence). The CDR3 has 17 residues. The V segment lost 1 base and the J segment 9 bases; nucleotides outside the gene matches: 11. CDR3 sequence: CASSLDLSGRAVRELFF. Here the CDR3 DNA reads TGTGCCAGCAGCTTAGACCTAAGCGGGAGGGCCGTGAGGGAGCTGTTTTTT.

This clonotype turned up a few times. This chain joins TRBV3-1 and TRBJ2-1; TRBD2 matches at 8 bases. The CDR3 consists of 17 residues. The J segment lost 5 bases and the V segment lost 1 base, leaving 10 bases of the junction unmatched. From germline, CDR1 is LGHDT and CDR2 YNNKEL (reference sequence). Written as DNA, the CDR3 is TGTGCCAGCAGCCAAGGGGGGGGCCTTAGCGGGAACAATGAGCAGTTCTTC. The encoded protein is CASSQGGGLSGNNEQFF.

The J gene is TRBJ1-5, the V gene TRBV19; perhaps TRBD1 as D (6 bases). Looked up from germline, CDR1 is LNHDA and CDR2 is SQIVND (reference sequence). The CDR3 contains 14 residues. V was trimmed by 5 bases and J by 4 bases, leaving 12 bases between them. CDR3 sequence: CASSPQGPNQPQHF. CDR3 coding DNA: TGTGCCAGTAGTCCCCAGGGGCCTAATCAGCCCCAGCATTTT.

This clonotype was found many times. The rearrangement links TRBV12-3 or TRBV12-4 to TRBJ1-6, with D perhaps matching TRBD1 (5 bases). The V end was cut by 3 bases, the J end by 8 bases, with 11 bases between. The CDR3 totals 14 residues. CDR3 coding DNA: TGTGCCAGCAGTTTCGCCGGGGGGGATTCACCCCTCCACTTT. This sequence encodes CASSFAGGDSPLHF.

The rearrangement joins TRBV28 to TRBJ1-4; D may be TRBD1 (5 bases). The V end was cut by 8 bases, the J end by 6 bases, with 10 bases between. The V gene's germline CDR1 is MDHEN and CDR2 SYDVKM. The CDR3 runs to 12 residues. The CDR3 DNA sequence: TGTGCCAGCTCAGGGTGGGATGAAAAACTGTTTTTT. Amino acids: CASSGWDEKLFF.

The table lists this clonotype with many counts. The rearrangement links TRBV18 to TRBJ2-5; D may be TRBD2 (6 bases). In germline, CDR1 is KGHSH, CDR2 LQKENI. V gave up 0 bases and J gave up 6 bases, with 14 bases separating them. CDR3 length: 15 amino acids. For the CDR3, the DNA is TGTGCCAGCTCACCACCGGGGGGTGCCAAGAAGACCCAGTACTTC. As protein: CASSPPGGAKKTQYF.

In this sample, this clonotype turned up a few times. This sequence joins TRBV7-9 and TRBJ2-7; TRBD2 aligns across 9 bases. This CDR3 contains 15 residues. Germline V lookup: CDR1 SEHNR, CDR2 FQNEAQ (reference sequence). Trimming removed 5 bases from V and 2 bases from J; junction bases left unmatched: 7. The CDR3: CASSPRLAGTYEQYF. DNA of the CDR3: TGTGCCAGCAGCCCACGGCTAGCGGGGACCTACGAGCAGTACTTC.

This clonotype was seen repeatedly, ten times or more. The rearrangement joins TRBV18 to TRBJ1-1; no firm D call. This CDR3 is built from 17 residues. CDR1 KGHSH and CDR2 LQKENI come from the germline V gene. The V and J ends lost 1 base and 2 bases respectively, with 17 bases between them. CDR3 sequence reads: CASSPLNSRRSNTEAFF. The CDR3 DNA is TGTGCCAGCTCACCACTTAATTCCAGGCGCAGCAACACTGAAGCTTTCTTT.

The sample holds many counts of this clonotype. This chain uses TRBV2 with TRBJ2-1; the match to TRBD2 covers 8 bases. This CDR3 region has 15 residues. V dropped 7 bases and J dropped 9; count of bases not matched to a gene: 14. Germline CDR1 SNHLY, CDR2 FYNNEI. CDR3 in amino acids: CASKNSGIYLGEQFF. In nucleotides, the CDR3 is TGTGCCAGCAAGAATAGCGGGATTTATTTGGGTGAGCAGTTCTTC.

This clonotype has just a few counts. The gene calls are TRBV13 and TRBJ2-7, with TRBD2 matching over 11 bases. Germline CDR1 and CDR2: PRHDT and FYEKMQ (reference sequence). V trimming: 2 bases; J trimming: 2 bases; junction bases outside the gene matches: 2. The CDR3 runs 15 residues. The CDR3 region is CASSLRLAGTYEQYF. In nucleotides, the CDR3 is TGTGCCAGCAGCTTAAGACTAGCGGGGACCTACGAGCAGTACTTC.

This clonotype was seen at least ten times. The chain combines TRBV11-3 with TRBJ1-5; D is uncertain. V gave up 5 bases and J gave up 1 base, with 12 bases separating them. The CDR3 loop spans 15 amino acids. Germline assignment: CDR1 SGHNT and CDR2 YENEEA. The DNA of the CDR3 is TGTGCCAGCAGCCCCAGGAATGGGAGCAATCAGCCCCAGCATTTT. As protein: CASSPRNGSNQPQHF. Combining the CDR3 with reference TRBV11-3 and TRBJ1-5 gives the whole variable domain EAGVVQSPRYKIIEKKQPVAFWCNPISGHNTLYWYLQNLGQGPELLIRYENEEAVDDSQLPKDRFSAERLKGVDSTLKIQPAELGDSAVYLCASSPRNGSNQPQHFGDGTRLSIL.

This clonotype was seen ten or more times. The V gene is TRBV3-1, the J gene TRBJ2-3; the D is unclear. V was cut by 3 bases and J by 8 bases, with 15 bases left in between. This CDR3 has 14 amino acids. The germline V gene has CDR1 LGHDT and CDR2 YNNKEL (reference sequence). The CDR3 DNA sequence: TGTGCCAGCAGCCAGGGCTTCTGGATCGTTACGCAGTATTTT. It specifies CASSQGFWIVTQYF.